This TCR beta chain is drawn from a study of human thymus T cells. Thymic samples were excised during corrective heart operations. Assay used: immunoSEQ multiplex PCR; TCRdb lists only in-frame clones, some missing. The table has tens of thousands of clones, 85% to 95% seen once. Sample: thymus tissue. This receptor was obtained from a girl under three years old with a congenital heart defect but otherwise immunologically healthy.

The CDR3 reads CSASWGHLAFF. The CDR3 bases are TGCAGTGCTAGCTGGGGACACCTAGCTTTCTTT. This chain joins TRBV20-1 and TRBJ1-1; maybe TRBD1 (6 bases). Germline V CDR1 and CDR2: DFQATT, SNEGSKA (reference sequence). The V end was cut by 3 bases, the J end by 10 bases, with 12 bases between. The CDR3 has 11 amino acids.